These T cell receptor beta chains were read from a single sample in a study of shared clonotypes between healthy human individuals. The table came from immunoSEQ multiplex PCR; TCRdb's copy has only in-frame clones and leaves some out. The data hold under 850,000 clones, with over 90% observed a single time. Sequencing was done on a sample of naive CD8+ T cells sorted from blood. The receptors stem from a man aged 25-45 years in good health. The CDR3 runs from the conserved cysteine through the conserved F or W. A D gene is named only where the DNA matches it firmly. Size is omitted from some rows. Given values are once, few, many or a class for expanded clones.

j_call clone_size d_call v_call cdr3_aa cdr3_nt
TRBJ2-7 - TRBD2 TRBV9 CASSEAGTRFHEQYF TGTGCCAGCAGCGAAGCCGGGACTAGATTCCACGAGCAGTACTTC
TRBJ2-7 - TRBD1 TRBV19 CASSLTGATYEQYF TGTGCCAGTAGTTTGACAGGGGCTACCTACGAGCAGTACTTC
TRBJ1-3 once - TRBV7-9 CASSEISGNTIYF TGTGCCAGCAGCGAAATATCTGGAAACACCATATATTTT
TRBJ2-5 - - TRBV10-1 CASSESPGARAETQYF TGCGCCAGCAGTGAGTCGCCGGGGGCGCGGGCAGAGACCCAGTACTTC
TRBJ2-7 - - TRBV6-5 CASSYWQGNTNEQYF TGTGCCAGCAGTTACTGGCAGGGAAACACGAACGAGCAGTACTTC
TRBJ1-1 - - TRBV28 CASSLIIALPSGGEAFF TGTGCCAGCAGTTTAATTATAGCGCTCCCGAGCGGGGGTGAAGCTTTCTTT
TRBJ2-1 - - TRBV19 CASSPSRGPEQFF TGTGCCAGTAGTCCGAGTAGAGGCCCTGAGCAGTTCTTC
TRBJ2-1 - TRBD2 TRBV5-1 CASSFPQGRLAGVNNEQFF TGCGCCAGCAGCTTCCCGCAGGGTCGACTAGCGGGAGTCAACAATGAGCAGTTCTTC
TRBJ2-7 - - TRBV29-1 CSVEFGGGGGDYEQYF TGCAGCGTTGAATTTGGGGGGGGCGGGGGCGACTACGAGCAGTACTTC
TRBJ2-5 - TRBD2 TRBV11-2 CASSLVTSVEGETQYF TGTGCCAGCAGCTTAGTCACTAGCGTGGAGGGGGAGACCCAGTACTTC
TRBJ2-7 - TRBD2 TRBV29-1 CSVVLAGAPYEQYF TGCAGCGTCGTGTTAGCGGGAGCTCCCTACGAGCAGTACTTC
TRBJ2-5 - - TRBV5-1 CASSFPPAYAQETQYF TGCGCCAGCAGCTTCCCCCCCGCATATGCCCAAGAGACCCAGTACTTC
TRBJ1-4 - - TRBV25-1 CASSGGVRNEKLFF TGTGCCAGCAGTGGAGGGGTGCGCAATGAAAAACTGTTTTTT
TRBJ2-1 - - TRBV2 CASTPYGVNEQFF TGTGCCAGCACCCCATACGGGGTCAATGAGCAGTTCTTC
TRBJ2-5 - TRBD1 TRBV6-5 CASSYAGGIQETQYF TGTGCCAGCAGTTACGCAGGGGGAATCCAAGAGACCCAGTACTTC
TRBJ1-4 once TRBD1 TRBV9 CASSVDPYASTGTDEKLFF TGTGCCAGCAGCGTAGACCCTTACGCGTCGACAGGGACGGATGAAAAACTGTTTTTT
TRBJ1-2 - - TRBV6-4 CASSPVPRGVNYGYTF TGTGCCAGCAGCCCCGTTCCGAGGGGAGTTAACTATGGCTACACCTTC
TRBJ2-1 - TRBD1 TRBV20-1 CSRGLYNEQFF TGCAGTAGGGGGCTTTACAATGAGCAGTTCTTC
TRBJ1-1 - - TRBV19 CASSIGRESLNTEAFF TGTGCCAGTAGTATAGGGAGGGAATCCTTGAACACTGAAGCTTTCTTT
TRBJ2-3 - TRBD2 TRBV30 CAWSVPPGPSSGSTDTQYF TGTGCCTGGAGTGTACCCCCGGGTCCCTCTAGCGGCAGCACAGATACGCAGTATTTT
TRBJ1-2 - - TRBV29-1 CSAEPTGFVNYGYTF TGCAGCGCAGAACCTACAGGGTTTGTGAACTATGGCTACACCTTC
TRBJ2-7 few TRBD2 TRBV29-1 CSVETSGSETYEQYF TGCAGCGTTGAAACTAGCGGGAGCGAGACCTACGAGCAGTACTTC
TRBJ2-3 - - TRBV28 CASSLVQTGTDTQYF TGTGCCAGCAGTTTAGTCCAGACGGGCACAGATACGCAGTATTTT
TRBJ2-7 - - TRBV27 CASSLFLPHEQYF TGTGCCAGCAGTTTATTCTTACCCCACGAGCAGTACTTC
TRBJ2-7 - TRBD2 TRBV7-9 CASSSEGLATYEQYF TGTGCCAGCAGCTCGGAGGGACTAGCTACCTACGAGCAGTACTTC